These T cell receptor beta chains were read from a single sample in a study of response to subunit inactivated influenza vaccine. Using its own MiXCR run on the RT-PCR reads, TCRdb lists one record per CDR3 protein. The table lists roughly 500,000 distinct CDR3 sequences, over 25% of them singletons. The sequenced sample was CD4+ T cells sorted from PBMCs, obtained roughly 5 days after vaccination. Every receptor here comes from a man in his fifties who received an inactivated influenza vaccine. Both conserved end residues are part of each CDR3. The order of the fields is J gene, clone size, D gene, V gene, CDR3 protein, CDR3 DNA. D genes are given only for firm matches. A clone size is listed for some rows: how often the clone was seen (once, few, many), or a class if it is expanded.

TRBJ2-7	.	TRBD2	TRBV20-1	CSAKIAGAYEQYF	TGCAGTGCAAAGATAGCGGGAGCGTACGAGCAGTACTTC
TRBJ2-3	.	TRBD1	TRBV20-1	CSARDLGDRGQGGDTQYF	TGCAGTGCTAGAGATTTAGGGGACCGGGGACAGGGGGGGGATACGCAGTATTTT
TRBJ2-5	.	TRBD1	TRBV7-7	CASSLDRVGETQYF	TGTGCTAGCAGCTTAGACAGGGTCGGTGAGACCCAGTACTTC
TRBJ2-7	.	.	TRBV6-1	CASSDHRVYGEQYF	TGTGCCAGCAGTGACCACAGGGTGTATGGCGAGCAGTACTTC
TRBJ1-3	.	.	TRBV24-1	CATSADVGNTIYF	TGTGCCACCAGTGCAGACGTAGGAAACACCATATATTTT
TRBJ2-3	.	TRBD2	TRBV25-1	CASSPHSGTADTQYF	TGTGCCAGCAGTCCGCATAGCGGGACCGCAGATACGCAGTATTTT
TRBJ2-5	few	TRBD1	TRBV10-3	CAISRTGGSETQYF	TGTGCCATCAGTCGTACAGGGGGGTCAGAGACCCAGTACTTC
TRBJ1-1	many	.	TRBV5-1	CASRLTENTEAFF	TGCGCCAGCAGATTGACGGAGAACACTGAAGCTTTCTTT
TRBJ2-7	.	TRBD1	TRBV4-3	CASSQAPSFRGHYEQYF	TGCGCCAGCAGCCAAGCCCCGTCCTTCAGGGGGCACTACGAGCAGTACTTC
TRBJ2-2	.	.	TRBV5-1	CASTPTGQNTGELFF	TGCGCCAGCACCCCAACCGGACAGAACACCGGGGAGCTGTTTTTT
TRBJ2-3	.	.	TRBV10-3	CAISESKATDTQYF	TGTGCCATCAGTGAGTCGAAGGCCACAGATACGCAGTATTTT
TRBJ2-2	.	.	TRBV20-1	CSAAPGGKGRNTGELFF	TGCAGTGCTGCCCCCGGGGGCAAAGGGAGGAACACCGGGGAGCTGTTTTTT
TRBJ2-4	.	.	TRBV4-3	CASSQETATLAKNIQYF	TGCGCCAGCAGCCAAGAAACAGCAACCTTAGCCAAAAACATTCAGTACTTC
TRBJ1-1	.	.	TRBV29-1	CSVEQVSNTEAFF	TGCAGCGTCGAGCAAGTTTCGAACACTGAAGCTTTCTTT
TRBJ2-1	few	.	TRBV20-1	CSASDHNEQFF	TGCAGTGCCTCTGACCACAATGAGCAGTTCTTC
TRBJ1-6	few	.	TRBV20-1	CSASGIDNSPLHF	TGCAGCGCGAGCGGGATAGATAATTCACCCCTCCACTTT
TRBJ2-5	few	TRBD1	TRBV5-1	CASSWGTGGSLETQYF	TGCGCCAGCAGCTGGGGGACAGGGGGCTCTTTAGAGACCCAGTACTTC
TRBJ2-5	.	TRBD1	TRBV18	CASSPSGGAGETQYF	TGTGCCAGCTCACCGTCAGGGGGCGCGGGAGAGACCCAGTACTTC
TRBJ2-2	few	TRBD2	TRBV5-1	CASSLTTSGNTGELFF	TGCGCCAGCAGCTTAACTACTAGCGGGAACACCGGGGAGCTGTTTTTT
TRBJ2-7	.	TRBD1	TRBV29-1	CSVITGAYEQYF	TGCAGCGTCATCACAGGGGCCTACGAGCAGTACTTC
TRBJ2-7	.	TRBD1	TRBV4-3	CASSQGQGGPYEQYF	TGCGCCAGCAGCCAAGGACAGGGGGGTCCCTACGAGCAGTACTTC
TRBJ2-7	many	.	TRBV10-2	CASSDEGYEQYF	TGCGCCAGCAGTGACGAGGGGTACGAGCAGTACTTC
TRBJ2-3	.	.	TRBV5-5	CASSGTLFSTDTQYF	TGTGCCAGCAGCGGGACACTCTTTAGCACAGATACGCAGTATTTT
TRBJ2-3	.	.	TRBV20-1	CSARAPTVSTDTQYF	TGCAGTGCTAGAGCCCCCACAGTAAGCACAGATACGCAGTATTTT
TRBJ1-1	few	.	TRBV12-3/TRBV12-4	CASGAGHNTEAFF	TGTGCCAGCGGGGCGGGCCATAACACTGAAGCTTTCTTT
TRBJ2-3	many	TRBD2	TRBV4-3	CASSQDYGRAPDTQYF	TGCGCCAGCAGCCAAGACTACGGGAGGGCCCCCGATACGCAGTATTTT
TRBJ2-1	.	.	TRBV12-3/TRBV12-4	CASSAPGRVGNEQFF	TGTGCCAGCAGTGCACCGGGTCGAGTGGGCAATGAGCAGTTCTTC
TRBJ2-3	many	.	TRBV7-8	CASSLPDRDTQYF	TGTGCCAGCAGCTTACCAGACAGGGATACGCAGTATTTT
TRBJ2-1	few	.	TRBV9	CASSKGGAGLNEQFF	TGTGCCAGCAGCAAAGGGGGAGCGGGGCTCAATGAGCAGTTCTTC
TRBJ1-4	.	.	TRBV29-1	CSVGGSPDEKLFF	TGCAGCGTGGGGGGGTCACCAGACGAAAAACTGTTTTTT
TRBJ2-3	many	TRBD2	TRBV20-1	CSASGAGGSSTDTQYF	TGCAGTGCTAGCGGAGCGGGAGGGTCTAGCACAGATACGCAGTATTTT
TRBJ1-5	few	.	TRBV11-2	CASSLEGGRPRWNQPQHF	TGTGCCAGCAGCTTAGAGGGTGGCAGGCCCCGATGGAATCAGCCCCAGCATTTT
TRBJ1-4	few	.	TRBV12-3/TRBV12-4	CASSSLFEKLFF	TGTGCCAGCAGTTCACTATTTGAAAAACTGTTTTTT
TRBJ2-2	few	.	TRBV4-3	CASSRMLGPGTGELFF	TGCGCCAGCAGCCGGATGTTGGGTCCCGGCACCGGGGAGCTGTTTTTT
TRBJ2-3	many	.	TRBV20-1	CSARVGTDTQYF	TGCAGTGCTAGAGTTGGCACAGATACGCAGTATTTT
TRBJ1-2	few	.	TRBV6-2/TRBV6-3	CASREPRVVYGYTF	TGTGCCAGCAGAGAACCCAGGGTCGTCTATGGCTACACCTTC
TRBJ1-5	.	.	TRBV12-3/TRBV12-4	CASSSGGGSNQPQHF	TGTGCCAGCAGCAGTGGGGGGGGTAGCAATCAGCCCCAGCATTTT
TRBJ2-3	few	.	TRBV24-1	CATSDYGTDTQYF	TGTGCCACCAGTGATTATGGGACAGATACGCAGTATTTT
TRBJ2-7	many	.	TRBV20-1	CSASPGTGPYEQYF	TGCAGTGCTAGTCCCGGGACTGGACCCTACGAGCAGTACTTC
TRBJ1-5	.	.	TRBV5-1	CASSVSGDSNQPQHF	TGCGCCAGCAGCGTCAGTGGAGATAGCAATCAGCCCCAGCATTTT
TRBJ2-1	.	.	TRBV6-1	CASRIRLGGGPRYNEQFF	TGTGCCAGCAGAATTCGGTTAGGGGGAGGGCCCCGTTACAATGAGCAGTTCTTC
TRBJ1-1	few	TRBD1	TRBV12-3/TRBV12-4	CASSPAGTVNTEAFF	TGTGCCAGCAGTCCAGCCGGGACAGTGAACACTGAAGCTTTCTTT
TRBJ1-1	.	TRBD1	TRBV5-1	CASSETGRTEAFF	TGCGCCAGCAGCGAGACAGGGCGGACTGAAGCTTTCTTT
TRBJ1-2	few	.	TRBV25-1	CASSERLGGRFYGYTF	TGTGCCAGCAGTGAACGTTTGGGGGGGCGCTTCTATGGCTACACCTTC
TRBJ2-5	.	.	TRBV5-4	CASSRRGSRDETQYF	TGTGCCAGCAGCCGACGCGGCTCCAGGGACGAGACCCAGTACTTC
TRBJ1-2	.	.	TRBV7-2	CASSPDGGASSYGYTF	TGTGCCAGCAGCCCCGATGGGGGGGCAAGTTCCTATGGCTACACCTTC
TRBJ2-3	.	TRBD2	TRBV20-1	CSAGGLGQIWTDTQYF	TGCAGTGCCGGCGGACTAGGTCAGATCTGGACAGATACGCAGTATTTT
TRBJ2-4	once	.	TRBV19	CASSKTRGNIQYF	TGTGCCAGTAGTAAGACCCGTGGAAACATTCAGTACTTC
TRBJ1-2	.	.	TRBV5-1	CASSPDVPYGYTF	TGCGCCAGCAGCCCGGACGTCCCATATGGCTACACCTTC
TRBJ2-7	.	TRBD1	TRBV5-1	CASSLVKGQGPHEQYF	TGCGCCAGCAGCTTGGTAAAGGGACAGGGACCCCACGAGCAGTACTTC
TRBJ2-3	few	.	TRBV7-8	CASSFTGWSTDTQYF	TGTGCCAGCAGCTTCACAGGCTGGAGCACAGATACGCAGTATTTT
TRBJ1-1	few	TRBD1	TRBV5-6	CASSSSGTGNTEAFF	TGTGCCAGCAGCAGCTCCGGGACAGGGAACACTGAAGCTTTCTTT
TRBJ2-1	few	.	TRBV11-2	CASSSSRGRAYNEQFF	TGTGCCAGCAGCTCCTCGAGGGGCCGGGCCTACAATGAGCAGTTCTTC
TRBJ2-3	.	.	TRBV29-1	CSVEDRASWKDTQYF	TGCAGCGTTGAAGATCGGGCCAGTTGGAAAGATACGCAGTATTTT